The entry below describes one TCR beta chain. Its antigen is unidentified. These data come from a study of cytotoxic CD8 clonotypes in ibrutinib-treated CLL. Study-wide findings and caveats: Clonality was elevated at ibrutinib response and had returned toward baseline at progression.

Generated by immunoSEQ multiplex PCR, the TCRdb table keeps only in-frame clones and is missing some. In the table there are 300,000 or so clones, 60% to 80% of which are singletons. The CDR3 loop spans 12 amino acids. CDR1 MNHEY and CDR2 SVGAGI come from the germline V gene. Trimming took off 5 bases at V and 6 bases at J, with 9 bases between the two ends. This specimen consisted of PBMCs, obtained after 36 months of ibrutinib treatment. The TCR sequence derives from a human donor with chronic lymphocytic leukemia. The genes are TRBV6-5 and TRBJ2-3, with D possibly matching TRBD1 (7 bases). CDR3: CASSQGGDTQYF. Here the CDR3 DNA reads TGTGCCAGCAGTCAGGGGGGTGATACGCAGTATTTT.